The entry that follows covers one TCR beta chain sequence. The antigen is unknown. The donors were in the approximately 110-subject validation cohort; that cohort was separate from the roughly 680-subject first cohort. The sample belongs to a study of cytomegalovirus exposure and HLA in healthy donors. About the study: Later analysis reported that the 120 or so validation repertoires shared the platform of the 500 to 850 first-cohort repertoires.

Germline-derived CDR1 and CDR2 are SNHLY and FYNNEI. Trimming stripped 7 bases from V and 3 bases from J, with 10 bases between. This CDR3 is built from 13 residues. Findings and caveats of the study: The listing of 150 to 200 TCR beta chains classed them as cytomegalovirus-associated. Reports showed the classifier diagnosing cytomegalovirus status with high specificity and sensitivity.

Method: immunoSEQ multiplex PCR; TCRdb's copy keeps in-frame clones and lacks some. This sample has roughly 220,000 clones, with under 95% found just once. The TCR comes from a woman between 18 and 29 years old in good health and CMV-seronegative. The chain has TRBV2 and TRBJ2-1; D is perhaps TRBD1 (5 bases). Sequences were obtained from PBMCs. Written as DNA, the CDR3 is TGTGCCAGCAATAAGGGGAACTACAATGAGCAGTTCTTC. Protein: CASNKGNYNEQFF.